The TCR beta chain described here comes from a study of control samples from healthy donors and cancer patients (TCRdb year 2020). About this clone itself: Its binding antigen is unknown. Base qualities are not provided; no much larger clone lies one nucleotide away.

Library creation used the immunoSEQ multiplex PCR assay. The table was pulled from immuneACCESS by TCRdb, which kept in-frame rearrangements only. Such tables lose some clones; where checked, under half of the loss comes from unresolved V genes, and the rest has no known cause. The sample has 40,000 to 60,000 clones on record, roughly 87% of them singletons. More than 12% of the sample goes to the ten largest clones. Inclusive of the bounding cysteine and phenylalanine, the CDR3 is 15 residues long. Just CDR3 DNA is preserved here, 45 bases in frame from base 1. The germline V gene encodes CDR1 MNHEY and CDR2 SVGAGI. V gives up 5 bases and J gives up 0 bases, and the segment between their germline ends measures 10 bases.

The TCR comes from a man in his sixties with head and neck cancer. The chain joins TRBV6-5 to TRBJ2-2; tentative D gene TRBD1, with 5 bases matching. Specimen: PBMCs. The CDR3 amino acid sequence is: CASSLRTSNTGELFF. The DNA sequence is as follows: TGTGCCAGCAGTCTTCGGACATCGAACACCGGGGAGCTGTTTTTT.